Here is one TCR beta chain with its context. The antigen remains unidentified. The PCR ran on 60 Vbeta and 13 Jbeta primers. The table came from immunoSEQ multiplex PCR; TCRdb's copy has only in-frame clones and leaves some out. The sample has some 52,000 clones; over 60% are singletons. The data are from a study of cytomegalovirus exposure and HLA in healthy donors. Study at large: The early release's HLA-typed donors yielded 65 million to 85 million unique TCRs. Regarding the study as a whole: TCR sequences were mostly rare, though some public TCRs occurred in many donors. Another analysis was done later, and it associated 17,000 or so TCR beta sequences with HLA alleles at 0.05 false discovery rate.

Trimming removed 2 bases from V and 5 bases from J, with 7 bases in between. This CDR3 is 14 amino acids long. Germline V gene data show CDR1 as MNHEY and CDR2 as SMNVEV (reference sequence). The sample taken for sequencing was PBMCs. The chain recombines TRBV27 with TRBJ1-6; the D gene is possibly TRBD1 (6 bases). The source of this sequence is a woman between 50 and 59 years old in good health and CMV-seronegative. In DNA, the CDR3 is TGTGCCAGCAGTTTAGCAGGGGATAATTCACCCCTCCACTTT. This gives the protein CASSLAGDNSPLHF.